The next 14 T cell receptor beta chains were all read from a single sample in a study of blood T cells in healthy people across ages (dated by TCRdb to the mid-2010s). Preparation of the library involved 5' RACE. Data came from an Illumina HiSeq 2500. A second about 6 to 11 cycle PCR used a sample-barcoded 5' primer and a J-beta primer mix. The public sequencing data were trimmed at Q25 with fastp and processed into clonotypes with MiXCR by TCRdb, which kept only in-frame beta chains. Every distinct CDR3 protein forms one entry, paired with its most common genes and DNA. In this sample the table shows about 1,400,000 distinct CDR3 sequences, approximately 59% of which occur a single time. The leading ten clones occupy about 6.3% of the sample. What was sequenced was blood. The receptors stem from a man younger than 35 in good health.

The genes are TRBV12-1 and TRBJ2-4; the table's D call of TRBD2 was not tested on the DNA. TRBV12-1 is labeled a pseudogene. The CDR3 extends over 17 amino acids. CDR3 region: CASSFFPLAGAKNIQYF. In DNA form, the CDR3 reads TGTGCCAGCAGCTTTTTTCCACTAGCGGGTGCCAAAAACATTCAGTACTTC.

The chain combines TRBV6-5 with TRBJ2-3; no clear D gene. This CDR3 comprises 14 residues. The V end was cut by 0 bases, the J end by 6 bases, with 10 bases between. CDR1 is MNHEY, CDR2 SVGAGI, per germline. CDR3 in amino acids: CASSYSGIRDTQYF. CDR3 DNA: TGTGCCAGCAGTTACTCGGGGATCCGCGATACGCAGTATTTT.

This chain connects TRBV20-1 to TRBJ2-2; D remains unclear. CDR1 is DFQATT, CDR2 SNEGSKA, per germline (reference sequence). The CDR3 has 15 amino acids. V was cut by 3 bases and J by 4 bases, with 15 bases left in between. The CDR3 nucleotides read TGCAGTGCTAGGGGGATAGGAATTGCCACCGGGGAGCTGTTTTTT. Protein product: CSARGIGIATGELFF.

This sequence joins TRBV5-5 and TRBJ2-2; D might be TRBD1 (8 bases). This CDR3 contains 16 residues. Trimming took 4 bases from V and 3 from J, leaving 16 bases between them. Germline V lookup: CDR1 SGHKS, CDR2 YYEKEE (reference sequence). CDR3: CASSPRGTGDTGELFF. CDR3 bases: TGTGCCAGCAGCCCGCGGGGGACAGGAGACACCGGGGAGCTGTTTTTT. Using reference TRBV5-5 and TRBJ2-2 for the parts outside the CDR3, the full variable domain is DAGVTQSPTHLIKTRGQQVTLRCSPISGHKSVSWYQQVLGQGPQFIFQYYEKEERGRGNFPDRFSARQFPNYSSELNVNALLLGDSALYLCASSPRGTGDTGELFFGEGSRLTVL.

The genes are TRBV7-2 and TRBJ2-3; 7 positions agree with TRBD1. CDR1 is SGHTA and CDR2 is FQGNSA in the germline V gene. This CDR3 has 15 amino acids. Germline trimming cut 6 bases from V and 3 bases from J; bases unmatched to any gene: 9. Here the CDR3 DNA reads TGTGCCAGCAGGGACGGGACAGTTGTTACAGATACGCAGTATTTT. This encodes CASRDGTVVTDTQYF.

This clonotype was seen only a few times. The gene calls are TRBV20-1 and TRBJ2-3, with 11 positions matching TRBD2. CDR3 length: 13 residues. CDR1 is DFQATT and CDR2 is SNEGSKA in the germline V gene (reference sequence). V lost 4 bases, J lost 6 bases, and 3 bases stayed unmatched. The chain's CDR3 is CSAMTSGEDTQYF. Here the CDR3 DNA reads TGCAGTGCTATGACTAGCGGGGAGGATACGCAGTATTTT.

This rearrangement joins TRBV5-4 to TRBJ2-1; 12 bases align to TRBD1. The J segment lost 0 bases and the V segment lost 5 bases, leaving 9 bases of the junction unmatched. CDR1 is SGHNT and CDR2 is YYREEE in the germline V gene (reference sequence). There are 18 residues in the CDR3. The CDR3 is CASSYGTGGLSSYNEQFF. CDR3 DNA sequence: TGTGCCAGCAGTTACGGGACAGGGGGCCTAAGCTCCTACAATGAGCAGTTCTTC.

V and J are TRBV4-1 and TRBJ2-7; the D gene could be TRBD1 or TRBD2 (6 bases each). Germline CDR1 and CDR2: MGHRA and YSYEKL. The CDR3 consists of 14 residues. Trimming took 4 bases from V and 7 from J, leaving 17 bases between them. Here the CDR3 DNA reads TGCGCCAGCAGCCCGATGGGCAGGGGAGGAGAGCAGTACTTC. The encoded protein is CASSPMGRGGEQYF.

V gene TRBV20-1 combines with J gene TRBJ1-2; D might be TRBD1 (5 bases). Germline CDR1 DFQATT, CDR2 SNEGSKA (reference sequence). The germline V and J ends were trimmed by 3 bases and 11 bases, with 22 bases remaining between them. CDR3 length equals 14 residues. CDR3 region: CSARGTTEKTKYTF. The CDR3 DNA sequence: TGCAGTGCTAGGGGTACGACAGAGAAAACTAAGTACACCTTC.

This CDR3 is CASSLSSSGAYNEQFF. In DNA form, the CDR3 reads TGTGCCAGCAGCCTATCGTCTAGCGGGGCTTACAATGAGCAGTTCTTC. The chain carries TRBV7-2 and TRBJ2-1; 9 bases fit TRBD2. Looked up from germline, CDR1 is SGHTA and CDR2 is FQGNSA. Trimming removed 5 bases from V and 4 bases from J; junction bases left unmatched: 9. The CDR3 is 16 amino acids.

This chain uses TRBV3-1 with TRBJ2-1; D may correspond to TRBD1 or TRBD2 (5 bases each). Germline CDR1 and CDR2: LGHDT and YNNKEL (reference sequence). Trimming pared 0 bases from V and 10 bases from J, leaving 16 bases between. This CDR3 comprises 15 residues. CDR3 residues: CASSQEIGTALEQFF. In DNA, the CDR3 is TGTGCCAGCAGCCAAGAGATCGGGACGGCGCTGGAGCAGTTCTTC.

CDR3 DNA sequence: TGCAGTGCTTGGGACAGAAGGGATAACACTGAAGCTTTCTTT. The encoded protein is CSAWDRRDNTEAFF. The rearrangement uses TRBV20-1 and TRBJ1-1, with 7 bases identical to TRBD1. Germline CDR1 reads DFQATT; CDR2 reads SNEGSKA (reference sequence). The CDR3 loop spans 14 amino acids. V lost 5 bases to trimming and J lost 2 bases; unmatched junction nucleotides: 8.

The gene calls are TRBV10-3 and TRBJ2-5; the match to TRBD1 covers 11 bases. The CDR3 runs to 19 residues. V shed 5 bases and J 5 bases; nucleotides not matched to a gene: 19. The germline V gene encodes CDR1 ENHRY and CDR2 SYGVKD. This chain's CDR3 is CAISTPGQGEVPNRETQYF. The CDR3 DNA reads TGTGCCATCAGTACGCCGGGACAGGGGGAAGTCCCCAACCGGGAGACCCAGTACTTC.

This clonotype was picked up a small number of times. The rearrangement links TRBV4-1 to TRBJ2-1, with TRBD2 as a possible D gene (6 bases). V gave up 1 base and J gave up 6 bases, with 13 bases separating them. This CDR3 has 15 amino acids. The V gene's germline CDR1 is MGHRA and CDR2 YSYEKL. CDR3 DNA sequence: TGCGCCAGCAGCCAAGCGATAGCGGCAAGCAATGAGCAGTTCTTC. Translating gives CASSQAIAASNEQFF.